This T cell receptor (beta chain) was observed in a study of T cells after yellow fever vaccination. For the study at large: SMART-Seq v4 Ultra Low Input prepared the low-cell-number fractions.

Universal primer sites and UMIs were introduced during 5'RACE template-switching synthesis of TCR cDNA. Each CDR3 protein gets one entry after TCRdb re-called the 5' RACE reads with MiXCR. The sample lists roughly 170,000 distinct CDR3 sequences; roughly 8.8% were seen once. The study, taken as a whole, reports: Though weaker, the secondary response peaked faster, on day 5 versus 15. The booster response re-showed most primary clones: around 96% CD4, approximately 90% CD8.

This clonotype appeared many times. Its specificity is not known. CDR1 LNHNV and CDR2 YYDKDF come from the germline V gene (reference sequence). Trimming pared 1 base from V and 3 bases from J, leaving 9 bases between. CDR3 size: 15 residues. Source: CD8+ T cells sorted from PBMCs, taken 45 days after the yellow fever booster vaccination. This receptor was obtained from a man aged 18-30 years who received the YFV17D yellow fever vaccine. The rearrangement links TRBV15 to TRBJ2-2, with D possibly being TRBD1 or TRBD2 (5 bases each). The chain's CDR3 is CATSRGDGDTGELFF. The CDR3 nucleotides are TGTGCCACCAGCAGAGGGGACGGAGACACCGGGGAGCTGTTTTTT.